This record looks at one T cell receptor (beta chain) sequence and its context. Antigen: not known. This sample is part of a study of T cell repertoires in cytomegalovirus infection. The wider study: CMV epitopes used comprised recently identified HLA-C-restricted ones and well-studied HLA-B-restricted ones. Indications of both CMV infection and matching HLA type were provided by public TCR beta signatures. Study findings and constraints: In two of eight donors, the top clonotype was HLA-C-restricted CMV-specific. Public TCR beta family frequency separated CMV-and-HLA carriers, including in an independent cohort.

TCRdb processed the reads anew with MiXCR; each CDR3 protein has one entry. The top ten hold roughly 25% of the sample, which has approximately 150,000 distinct CDR3 sequences, roughly 22% seen once. Trimming pared 5 bases from V and 1 base from J, leaving 19 bases between. CDR1 and CDR2 from the germline V gene are SGHVS and FQNEAQ. This CDR3 is built from 17 residues. The sample in question was CD8+ T cells from cultured PBMCs, obtained from culture after CMV antigen stimulation. This TCR derives from a human donor in good health (CMV status not recorded). Some clones in this sample may be carry-over from other donors' samples. This chain uses TRBV7-8 with TRBJ2-3; D may be TRBD2 (5 bases). The CDR3 here is CASSARGRPSRTDTQYF. CDR3 nucleotides: TGTGCCAGCAGCGCTCGTGGTCGACCTAGCCGCACAGATACGCAGTATTTT.